The TCR beta chain described here comes from a study of long-term antiretroviral therapy in people with HIV. Researchers report immunoSEQ v3.0 was run at survey level. Using immunoSEQ multiplex PCR, the repertoire was profiled, and TCRdb retains in-frame clones only, with some absent. The table shows some 17,000 clones, with over 70% occurring only once. V dropped 7 bases and J dropped 2; count of bases not matched to a gene: 5. Germline V CDR1 and CDR2: MRHNA, SNTAGT. The CDR3 has 15 residues. Cryopreserved PBMC, at roughly 0.85-11 million per sample, were present before DNA extraction. The source is a man over 45 with HIV. V is TRBV6-4 and J is TRBJ2-2, with 9 nucleotides matching TRBD1. The sample was unsorted PBMCs, taken 0.3 years before starting antiretroviral therapy. Here the CDR3 reads CASTPGQGNTGELFF. The CDR3 nucleotides read TGTGCCAGCACCCCGGGACAGGGAAACACCGGGGAGCTGTTTTTT.